This T cell receptor beta chain was recovered during a study of identical twins. Whole-study results and caveats: The abundant beta clonotypes from cord blood had fewer insertions, and memory repertoires had none of this. Because invariant MAIT and iNKT cells could be present, zero-insertion analyses could be partly confounded.

The CDR3 totals 13 residues. Germline V gene sequence: CDR1 SGHVS, CDR2 FQNEAQ. Trimming removed 1 base from V and 3 bases from J, with 7 bases in between. This clonotype was counted only a few times. Its antigen is currently unknown. The cDNA had a unique molecular identifier and a template-switch universal primer site. TCRdb ran MiXCR on the 5' RACE reads and lists one entry per CDR3 protein. Of roughly 250,000 distinct CDR3 sequences listed, 11% to 15% were seen once; the top ten hold approximately 8.2%. The sequenced sample was memory (CD45RO+) T cells sorted from blood. V usage is TRBV7-8 and J usage is TRBJ2-7; D is unresolved. The sequence derives from a woman between 18 and 29 years old in good health. The CDR3 nucleotides are TGTGCCAGCAGCTTAGGCCAGGACTACGAGCAGTACTTC. Translation gives CASSLGQDYEQYF. Supplemented by reference TRBV7-8 and TRBJ2-7, the full variable domain reads GAGVSQSPRYKVAKRGQDVALRCDPISGHVSLFWYQQALGQGPEFLTYFQNEAQLDKSGLPSDRFFAERPEGSVSTLKIQRTQQEDSAVYLCASSLGQDYEQYFGPGTRLTVT.